The sequence of this T cell receptor (beta chain) was determined in a study of T cells after yellow fever vaccination. The overall study: The fractions with low cell numbers were processed using SMART-Seq v4 Ultra Low Input.

Study findings and constraints: Across the CD4 and CD8 compartments, a small share of clonotypes was present in both. Sorted repertoires could include abundant contaminating clonotypes from bulk cells.

This clonotype was seen a few times. Antigen: not known. V lost 3 bases and J 3 bases, leaving 12 bases between the germline ends. The CDR3 spans 15 residues. CDR1 and CDR2 (germline): KGHSH, LQKENI. Template-switching 5'RACE yielded the TCR cDNA; a universal primer site and UMIs were added in the process. MiXCR, run by TCRdb on the 5' RACE reads, gives a single entry per CDR3 protein. The data show some 560,000 distinct CDR3 sequences, around 21% seen once. The source material was PBMCs, sampled 15 days after the yellow fever booster vaccination. V usage is TRBV18 and J usage is TRBJ2-4; either TRBD1 or TRBD2 may fit D (5 bases each). This TCR was sampled from a man aged 25-45 years who received the YFV17D yellow fever vaccine. CDR3 nucleotide sequence: TGTGCCAGCTCACCTGAATGGGGGAACAAAAACATTCAGTACTTC. Its translation: CASSPEWGNKNIQYF. Looking up the rest from reference TRBV18 and TRBJ2-4 gives the full variable domain: NAGVMQNPRHLVRRRGQEARLRCSPMKGHSHVYWYRQLPEEGLKFMVYLQKENIIDESGMPKERFSAEFPKEGPSILRIQQVVRGDSAAYFCASSPEWGNKNIQYFGAGTRLSVL.